A single sample gave rise to the 9 T cell receptor beta chains below, sequenced in a study of spatial heterogeneity in lung cancer. MiXCR, run by TCRdb on the 5' RACE reads, gives a single entry per CDR3 protein. This table holds about 50,000 distinct CDR3 sequences, about 7.6% found once. Time point reported: sample taken at primary tumor resection. Extraction of whole RNA from tumor, nontumor lung or frozen PBMC preceded unsorted sequencing. The sample in question was PBMCs, obtained at surgery. Receptor source: a female donor with early-stage non-small cell lung cancer.

The V and J genes are TRBV5-1 and TRBJ2-4, with TRBD1 matching over 9 bases. The CDR3 contains 17 residues. Germline-derived CDR1 and CDR2 are SGHRS and YFSETQ. The V gene end was trimmed by 5 bases and the J gene end by 2 bases; junction bases not matched to a gene: 11. CDR3 nucleotide sequence: TGCGCCAGCAGGTTGACCGGGACAGGGAGATCCAAAAACATTCAGTACTTC. Protein sequence: CASRLTGTGRSKNIQYF.

The V and J genes are TRBV30 and TRBJ1-1; D not certain. The CDR3 sequence is 12 residues long. Germline V gene data show CDR1 as GTSNPN and CDR2 as SVGIG (reference sequence). V gave up 4 bases and J gave up 7 bases, with 13 bases separating them. CDR3 coding DNA: TGTGCCTGGATGAGCGGAGGTTATGAAGCTTTCTTT. As protein: CAWMSGGYEAFF.

This clonotype was observed at least ten times. The chain has TRBV11-2 and TRBJ2-2, with D uncertain. This CDR3 comprises 12 residues. Germline CDR1 SGHAT, CDR2 FQNNGV. Trimming took off 2 bases at V and 4 bases at J, with 2 bases between the two ends. CDR3 sequence reads: CASSLITGELFF. CDR3 DNA: TGTGCCAGCAGCTTAATCACCGGGGAGCTGTTTTTT.

This clonotype came up a few times. V usage is TRBV19 and J usage is TRBJ1-5; 8 bases match TRBD1. J lost 2 bases, V lost 7 bases, and 7 bases had no gene match. CDR1 is LNHDA and CDR2 is SQIVND in the germline V gene (reference sequence). CDR3 length equals 15 residues. The CDR3 loop is CASKADRAGNQPQHF. The CDR3, as DNA: TGTGCCAGTAAAGCGGACAGGGCGGGCAATCAGCCCCAGCATTTT.

This clonotype showed up many times. This rearrangement joins TRBV29-1 to TRBJ1-1; D is uncertain. V was trimmed by 5 bases and J by 6 bases, leaving 7 bases between them. CDR3 length equals 10 residues. Germline V gene data show CDR1 as SQVTM and CDR2 as ANQGSEA. The CDR3 reads CSVLSPEAFF. CDR3 nucleotide sequence: TGCAGCGTTTTGTCGCCTGAAGCTTTCTTT.

This clonotype was picked up many times. V gene TRBV30 combines with J gene TRBJ2-7; no clear D gene. The CDR3 has 14 amino acids. Germline lookup yields CDR1 GTSNPN and CDR2 SVGIG (reference sequence). The V gene lost 0 bases and the J gene lost 2 bases, with 11 bases spanning the gap. CDR3 coding DNA: TGTGCCTGGAGTGTACTCCCGCCCCCCTACGAGCAGTACTTC. Encoded protein: CAWSVLPPPYEQYF.

The gene calls are TRBV6-1 and TRBJ2-7; D is undetermined. Trimming cost V 4 bases and J 5 bases, with 15 bases left between them. CDR1 is MNHNS and CDR2 is SASEGT in the germline V gene. The CDR3 sequence is 14 residues long. CDR3 protein: CASSVTSFGDEQYF. CDR3 in DNA: TGTGCCAGCAGTGTGACGTCCTTCGGCGACGAGCAGTACTTC.

This clonotype was detected only a few times. V and J are TRBV6-6 and TRBJ2-5; D is uncertain. The CDR3 has 16 residues. Trimming removed 0 bases from V and 5 bases from J, with 16 bases in between. Germline values: CDR1 MNHNY, CDR2 SVGAGI (reference sequence). The CDR3 loop is CASSYSWGRLSETQYF. CDR3 bases: TGTGCCAGCAGTTACTCGTGGGGTCGGCTGTCGGAGACCCAGTACTTC.

This clonotype was picked up many times. The chain joins TRBV20-1 to TRBJ1-2; no firm D call. This CDR3 contains 11 residues. V lost 4 bases, J lost 3 bases, and 6 bases lay in between. Germline loops: CDR1 DFQATT, CDR2 SNEGSKA (reference sequence). CDR3 in amino acids: CSAIGHYGYTF. CDR3 nucleotides: TGCAGTGCTATTGGGCACTATGGCTACACCTTC.